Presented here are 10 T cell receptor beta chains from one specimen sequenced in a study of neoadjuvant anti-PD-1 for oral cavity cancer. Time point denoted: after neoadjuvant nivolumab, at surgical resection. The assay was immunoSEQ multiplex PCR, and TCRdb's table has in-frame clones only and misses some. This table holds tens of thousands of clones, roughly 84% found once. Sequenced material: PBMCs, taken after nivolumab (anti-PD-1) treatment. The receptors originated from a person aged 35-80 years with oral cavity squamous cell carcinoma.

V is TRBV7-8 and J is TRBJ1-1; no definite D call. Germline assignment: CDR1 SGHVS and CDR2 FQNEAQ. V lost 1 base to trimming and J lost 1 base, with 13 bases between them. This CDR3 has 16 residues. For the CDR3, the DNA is TGTGCCAGCAGCTTAGGGGGTTATGGAGGGAACACTGAAGCTTTCTTT. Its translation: CASSLGGYGGNTEAFF. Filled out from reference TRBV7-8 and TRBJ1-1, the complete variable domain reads GAGVSQSPRYKVAKRGQDVALRCDPISGHVSLFWYQQALGQGPEFLTYFQNEAQLDKSGLPSDRFFAERPEGSVSTLKIQRTQQEDSAVYLCASSLGGYGGNTEAFFGQGTRLTVV.

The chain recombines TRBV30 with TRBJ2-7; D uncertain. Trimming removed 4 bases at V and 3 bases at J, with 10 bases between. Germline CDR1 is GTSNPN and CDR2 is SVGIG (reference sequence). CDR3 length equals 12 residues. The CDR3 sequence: CAWTDSYYEQYF. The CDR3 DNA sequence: TGTGCCTGGACCGACTCATACTACGAGCAGTACTTC.

CDR3 nucleotides: TGTGCCAGCGGATGGAGGGCACACGAGCAGTACTTC. Amino acids: CASGWRAHEQYF. This sequence joins TRBV25-1 and TRBJ2-7, with D perhaps TRBD2 (6 bases). Germline-derived CDR1 and CDR2 are MGHDK and SYGVNS. The CDR3 length is 12 residues. V was clipped by 8 bases and J by 5 bases, with 13 bases between them.

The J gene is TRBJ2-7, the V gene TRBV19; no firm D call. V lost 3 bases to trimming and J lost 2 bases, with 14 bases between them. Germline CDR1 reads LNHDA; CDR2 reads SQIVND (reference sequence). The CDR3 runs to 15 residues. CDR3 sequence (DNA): TGTGCCAGTAGTATGGTGTCCGGATGGACCTACGAGCAGTACTTC. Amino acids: CASSMVSGWTYEQYF.

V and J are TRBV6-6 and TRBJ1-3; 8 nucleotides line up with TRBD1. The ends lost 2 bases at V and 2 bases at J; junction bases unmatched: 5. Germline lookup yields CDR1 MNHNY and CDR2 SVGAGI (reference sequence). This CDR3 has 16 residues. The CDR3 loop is CASSYLTGAAGNTIYF. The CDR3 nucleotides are TGTGCCAGCAGTTACCTGACAGGGGCGGCTGGAAACACCATATATTTT.

As DNA, the CDR3 is TGTGCCAGCCTAACCGGGACTAGCGGTAATATCGAGCAGTACTTC. This encodes CASLTGTSGNIEQYF. This chain uses TRBV2 with TRBJ2-7; the match to TRBD2 covers 11 bases. The germline V gene encodes CDR1 SNHLY and CDR2 FYNNEI. Unmatched junction bases numbered 12, after V lost 8 bases and J lost 6 bases. This CDR3 has 15 residues.

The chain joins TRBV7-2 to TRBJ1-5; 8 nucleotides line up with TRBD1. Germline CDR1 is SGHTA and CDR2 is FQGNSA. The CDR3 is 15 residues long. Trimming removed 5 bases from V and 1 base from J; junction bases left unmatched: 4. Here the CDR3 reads CASSTGQGSNQPQHF. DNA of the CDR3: TGTGCCAGCAGCACAGGACAGGGAAGCAATCAGCCCCAGCATTTT.

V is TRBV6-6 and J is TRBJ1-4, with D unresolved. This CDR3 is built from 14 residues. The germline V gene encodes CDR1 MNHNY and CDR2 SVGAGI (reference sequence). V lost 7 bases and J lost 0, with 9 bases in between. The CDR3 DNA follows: TGTGCCAGCACTGACCGCTCAACTAATGAAAAACTGTTTTTT. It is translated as CASTDRSTNEKLFF.

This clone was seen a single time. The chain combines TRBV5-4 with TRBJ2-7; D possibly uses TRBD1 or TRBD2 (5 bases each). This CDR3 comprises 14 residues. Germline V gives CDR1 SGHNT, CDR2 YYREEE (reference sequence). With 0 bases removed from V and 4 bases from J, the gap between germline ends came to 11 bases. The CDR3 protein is CASSLGGAEYEQYF. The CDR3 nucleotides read TGTGCCAGCAGCTTGGGAGGGGCCGAATACGAGCAGTACTTC.

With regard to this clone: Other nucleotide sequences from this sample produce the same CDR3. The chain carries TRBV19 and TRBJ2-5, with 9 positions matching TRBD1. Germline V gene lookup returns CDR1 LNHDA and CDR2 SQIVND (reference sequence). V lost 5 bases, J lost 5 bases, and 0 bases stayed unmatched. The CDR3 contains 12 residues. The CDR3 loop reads CASSGQGETQYF. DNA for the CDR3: TGTGCCAGTAGTGGACAGGGGGAGACCCAGTACTTC. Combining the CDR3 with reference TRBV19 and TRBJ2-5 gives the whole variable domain DGGITQSPKYLFRKEGQNVTLSCEQNLNHDAMYWYRQDPGQGLRLIYYSQIVNDFQKGDIAEGYSVSREKKESFPLTVTSAQKNPTAFYLCASSGQGETQYFGPGTRLLVL.